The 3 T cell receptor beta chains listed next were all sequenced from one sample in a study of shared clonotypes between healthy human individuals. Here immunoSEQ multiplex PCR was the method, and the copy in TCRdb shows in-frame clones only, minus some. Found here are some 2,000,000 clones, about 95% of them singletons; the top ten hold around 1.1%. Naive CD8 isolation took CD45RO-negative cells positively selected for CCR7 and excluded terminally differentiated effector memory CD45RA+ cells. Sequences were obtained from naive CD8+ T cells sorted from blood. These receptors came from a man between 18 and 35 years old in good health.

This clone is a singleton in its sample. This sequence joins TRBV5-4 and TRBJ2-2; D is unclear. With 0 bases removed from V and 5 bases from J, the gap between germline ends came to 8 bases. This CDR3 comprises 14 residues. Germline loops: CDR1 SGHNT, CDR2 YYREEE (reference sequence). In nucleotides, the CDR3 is TGTGCCAGCAGCTTGGCAGATAAAACCGGGGAGCTGTTTTTT. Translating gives CASSLADKTGELFF. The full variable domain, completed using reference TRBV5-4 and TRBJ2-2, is ETGVTQSPTHLIKTRGQQVTLRCSSQSGHNTVSWYQQALGQGPQFIFQYYREEENGRGNFPPRFSGLQFPNYSSELNVNALELDDSALYLCASSLADKTGELFFGEGSRLTVL.

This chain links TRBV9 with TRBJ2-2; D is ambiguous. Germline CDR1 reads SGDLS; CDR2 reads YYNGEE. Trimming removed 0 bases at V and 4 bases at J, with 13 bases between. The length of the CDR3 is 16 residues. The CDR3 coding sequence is TGTGCCAGCAGCGTAGGGGTAGGCCCGAGCACCGGGGAGCTGTTTTTT. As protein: CASSVGVGPSTGELFF. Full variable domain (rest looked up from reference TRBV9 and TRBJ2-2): DSGVTQTPKHLITATGQRVTLRCSPRSGDLSVYWYQQSLDQGLQFLIQYYNGEERAKGNILERFSAQQFPDLHSELNLSSLELGDSALYFCASSVGVGPSTGELFFGEGSRLTVL.

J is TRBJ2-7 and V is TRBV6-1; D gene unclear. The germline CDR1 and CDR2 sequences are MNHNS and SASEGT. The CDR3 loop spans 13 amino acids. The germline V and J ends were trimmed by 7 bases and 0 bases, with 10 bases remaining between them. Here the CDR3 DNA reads TGTGCCAGCATCCTCGAGAGCTCCTACGAGCAGTACTTC. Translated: CASILESSYEQYF.